The 24 T cell receptor beta chains given below trace back to one sample, sequenced in a study of early T cells in non-severe SARS-CoV-2 infection. MiXCR, run by TCRdb on the 5' RACE reads, gives a single entry per CDR3 protein. The table includes about 84,000 distinct CDR3 sequences, around 10% detected once. What was sequenced was whole blood. These TCRs come from an adult who was a healthcare worker with PCR-confirmed SARS-CoV-2 infection or an uninfected control (not recorded which).

The chain employs TRBV7-2 and TRBJ1-5; 9 bases agree with TRBD1. The CDR3 consists of 14 residues. CDR1 and CDR2 (germline): SGHTA, FQGNSA. Trimming cost V 4 bases and J 7 bases; bases outside gene matches: 5. CDR3 residues: CASSSSTGGQPQHF. The CDR3 DNA reads TGTGCCAGCAGCTCGTCGACAGGGGGACAGCCCCAGCATTTT.

The J gene is TRBJ1-2, the V gene TRBV27; 9 bases map to TRBD1. With V trimmed by 5 bases and J by 2 bases, 9 bases remained unmatched. The CDR3 length is 16 residues. Germline V gene lookup returns CDR1 MNHEY and CDR2 SMNVEV (reference sequence). The CDR3 protein is CASSTGTGKLNYGYTF. In DNA form, the CDR3 reads TGTGCCAGCAGTACCGGGACAGGGAAGTTGAACTATGGCTACACCTTC.

Many counts were recorded for this clonotype. The chain is built from TRBV20-1 and TRBJ2-1; 8 bases fit TRBD1. Germline CDR1 is DFQATT and CDR2 is SNEGSKA (reference sequence). The V gene end was trimmed by 5 bases and the J gene end by 2 bases; junction bases not matched to a gene: 5. CDR3 size: 14 residues. The CDR3 nucleotides are TGCAGTGCTGCACCCAGGGGGCCCTACAATGAGCAGTTCTTC. This codes for CSAAPRGPYNEQFF.

This clonotype was seen a few times. The chain links TRBV10-3 to TRBJ2-1; TRBD2 matches at 7 bases. CDR1 is ENHRY and CDR2 is SYGVKD in the germline V gene. The CDR3 has 16 residues. The V gene end was trimmed by 2 bases and the J gene end by 1 base; junction bases not matched to a gene: 5. The CDR3 region is CAISELSGTSYNEQFF. As DNA, the CDR3 is TGTGCCATCAGTGAGCTGAGCGGGACTTCCTACAATGAGCAGTTCTTC.

This clonotype came up a few times. This rearrangement joins TRBV11-2 to TRBJ2-5; possible D gene TRBD2, 6 bases. Trimming took off 3 bases at V and 2 bases at J, with 16 bases between the two ends. Germline V gene data show CDR1 as SGHAT and CDR2 as FQNNGV. This CDR3 spans 16 amino acids. CDR3: CASSLNPRGLQETQYF. In nucleotides, the CDR3 is TGTGCCAGCAGCTTGAACCCCCGGGGACTTCAAGAGACCCAGTACTTC.

This clonotype was seen ten or more times. The chain joins TRBV9 to TRBJ2-3; 8 nucleotides match TRBD2. CDR1 is SGDLS, CDR2 YYNGEE, per germline. This CDR3 comprises 15 residues. Trimming took 0 bases from V and 5 from J; bases not matched to a gene: 5. The CDR3: CASSVERGGGDTQYF. The CDR3 DNA sequence: TGTGCCAGCAGCGTAGAACGGGGGGGCGGAGATACGCAGTATTTT.

This clonotype appeared a few times. V and J are TRBV12-3 or TRBV12-4 and TRBJ2-4; D may be TRBD1 or TRBD2 (5 bases each). The CDR3 has 14 residues. With 4 bases removed from V and 6 bases from J, the gap between germline ends came to 13 bases. The CDR3 coding sequence is TGTGCCAGCAGTTGGACCTCTGGGGGAAACATTCAGTACTTC. Its protein is CASSWTSGGNIQYF.

This clonotype was observed a few times. The chain links TRBV28 to TRBJ2-7; no clear D gene. The germline gives CDR1 MDHEN, CDR2 SYDVKM. V gave up 6 bases and J gave up 0 bases, with 15 bases separating them. There are 15 residues in the CDR3. CDR3 sequence reads: CASSSQSRSSYEQYF. The CDR3 DNA sequence: TGTGCCAGCAGCTCCCAGTCGCGAAGCTCCTACGAGCAGTACTTC.

J is TRBJ1-1 and V is TRBV18; tentative D call: TRBD1 (5 bases). The CDR3 is made up of 13 amino acids. Trimming pared 6 bases from V and 3 bases from J, leaving 11 bases between. Germline CDR1 reads KGHSH; CDR2 reads LQKENI. The CDR3 DNA follows: TGTGCCAGCTCCCGGGGCAGGGACACTGAAGCTTTCTTT. This translates into CASSRGRDTEAFF.

The chain uses TRBV29-1 and TRBJ2-5; D unclear. The V end was cut by 4 bases, the J end by 5 bases, with 11 bases between. CDR3 size: 12 residues. Looked up from germline, CDR1 is SQVTM and CDR2 is ANQGSEA. CDR3 protein: CSVASMPETQYF. CDR3 DNA: TGCAGCGTTGCCAGCATGCCGGAGACCCAGTACTTC.

The genes are TRBV28 and TRBJ2-7; tentative D call: TRBD2 (5 bases). CDR1 MDHEN and CDR2 SYDVKM come from the germline V gene. Trimming pared 6 bases from V and 2 bases from J, leaving 17 bases between. CDR3 length: 15 residues. CDR3 in DNA: TGTGCCAGCAGCTTACGGGGAGTAGCTCCCTACGAGCAGTACTTC. Protein sequence: CASSLRGVAPYEQYF.

The rearrangement uses TRBV5-1 and TRBJ2-1, with D unclear. Trimming removed 4 bases from V and 4 bases from J, with 15 bases in between. This CDR3 spans 15 amino acids. The germline CDR1 and CDR2 sequences are SGHRS and YFSETQ. CDR3 DNA: TGCGCCAGCAGCGGGTGGCCCGGGCAGTACAATGAGCAGTTCTTC. Its translation: CASSGWPGQYNEQFF.

This clonotype was detected only a few times. This chain joins TRBV5-5 and TRBJ2-7; 9 bases line up with TRBD1. V shed 3 bases, J shed 5 bases, and the junction held 9 bases outside the gene matches. Germline CDR1 reads SGHKS; CDR2 reads YYEKEE (reference sequence). The CDR3 sequence is 15 residues long. The CDR3 region is CASSSVSGTGNEQYF. The CDR3 bases are TGTGCCAGCAGCTCGGTATCCGGGACAGGGAACGAGCAGTACTTC.

This clonotype has just a few counts. This chain links TRBV11-3 with TRBJ1-2; no reliable D call. The ends were cut back, 4 bases at V and 5 bases at J, with 11 bases in the middle. The CDR3 runs 13 residues. Germline V gives CDR1 SGHNT, CDR2 YENEEA. CDR3 sequence: CASSSDGSYGYTF. In DNA, the CDR3 is TGTGCCAGCAGCTCCGACGGTTCTTATGGCTACACCTTC.

This clonotype was counted between two and nine times. The chain employs TRBV6-4 and TRBJ2-1; 11 nucleotides line up with TRBD2. CDR1 is MRHNA, CDR2 SNTAGT, per germline. J was trimmed by 2 bases and V by 5 bases; bases with no gene match: 5. The CDR3 has 16 amino acids. Here the CDR3 reads CASSRLAGLAYNEQFF. In nucleotides, the CDR3 is TGTGCCAGCAGTAGACTAGCGGGGCTTGCCTACAATGAGCAGTTCTTC.

This clonotype came up many times. The V and J genes are TRBV12-3 or TRBV12-4 and TRBJ1-5, with D maybe TRBD1 (6 bases). The CDR3 is made up of 15 amino acids. V was pared by 3 bases and J by 7 bases, with 16 bases between. The CDR3 sequence: CASSFSRGVEQPQHF. The CDR3 DNA sequence: TGTGCCAGCAGTTTTTCCAGGGGAGTGGAGCAGCCCCAGCATTTT.

At least ten counts were recorded for this clonotype. The chain carries TRBV28 and TRBJ2-3; 12 bases are shared with TRBD1. The V gene's germline CDR1 is MDHEN and CDR2 SYDVKM. The J segment lost 7 bases and the V segment lost 5 bases, leaving 7 bases of the junction unmatched. This CDR3 spans 15 amino acids. Here the CDR3 DNA reads TGTGCCAGCAGTGCCGGGACAGGGGGCGCCCATACGCAGTATTTT. The encoded protein is CASSAGTGGAHTQYF.

This clonotype was seen a handful of times. Here the CDR3 DNA reads TGCAGTGGTGCCCTTAGCACAGATACGCAGTATTTT. Its translation is CSGALSTDTQYF. This sequence joins TRBV20-1 and TRBJ2-3; D gene uncertain. CDR3 length: 12 amino acids. Germline V CDR1 and CDR2: DFQATT, SNEGSKA (reference sequence). Trimming cost V 7 bases and J 0 bases, with 8 bases left between them.

This clonotype came up a few times. The chain joins TRBV12-3 or TRBV12-4 to TRBJ1-1, with 8 bases matching TRBD1. V lost 3 bases, J lost 5 bases, and 8 bases stayed unmatched. This CDR3 has 15 residues. The CDR3 spells CASSFNPRGRTEAFF. CDR3 sequence (DNA): TGTGCCAGCAGTTTCAATCCCAGGGGGCGAACTGAAGCTTTCTTT.

This clonotype was counted only a few times. The chain is built from TRBV7-8 and TRBJ2-7; tentatively, D is TRBD2 (6 bases). The CDR3 sequence is 15 residues long. The germline V gene has CDR1 SGHVS and CDR2 FQNEAQ. V lost 1 base, J lost 3 bases, and 13 bases lay in between. CDR3 region: CASSLEWGVGYEQYF. The CDR3 nucleotides read TGTGCCAGCAGCTTAGAGTGGGGGGTAGGCTACGAGCAGTACTTC.

The chain combines TRBV14 with TRBJ2-1; 12 bases fit TRBD2. Germline trimming cut 4 bases from V and 8 bases from J; bases unmatched to any gene: 9. The CDR3 covers 16 residues. CDR1 is SGHDN, CDR2 FVKESK, per germline. The CDR3 sequence is CASSPKLAGGRYEQFF. Here the CDR3 DNA reads TGTGCCAGCAGCCCTAAACTAGCGGGAGGTCGGTATGAGCAGTTCTTC.

The sample holds a few counts of this clonotype. The V gene is TRBV29-1, the J gene TRBJ2-4; D unclear. CDR3 length equals 11 residues. The germline gives CDR1 SQVTM, CDR2 ANQGSEA. Trimming shortened V by 4 bases and J by 3 bases, and 4 bases separated the two germline ends. The CDR3 DNA follows: TGCAGCGTTGCCTACAAAAACATTCAGTACTTC. As protein: CSVAYKNIQYF.

The J gene is TRBJ2-7, the V gene TRBV3-1; D possibly corresponds to TRBD2 (6 bases). CDR3 size: 13 residues. The V gene's germline CDR1 is LGHDT and CDR2 YNNKEL (reference sequence). V lost 4 bases and J 6 bases, leaving 13 bases between the germline ends. CDR3 protein: CASSPGTALEQYF. As DNA, the CDR3 is TGTGCCAGCAGCCCTGGGACTGCACTCGAGCAGTACTTC.

Note on this clonotype: A much more abundant neighbour one base away suggests this may be a read error. In this CDR3 the conserved last residue, phenylalanine or tryptophan, is missing, so a read error is likely. This rearrangement joins TRBV19 to TRBJ2-3; TRBD2 agrees at 7 bases. The CDR3 sequence is 18 residues long. From germline, CDR1 is LNHDA and CDR2 SQIVND (reference sequence). The V and J ends lost 5 bases and 2 bases, in that order; junction bases with no gene match: 16. The CDR3 is CASSSGSGTRSNTDTQYL. Here the CDR3 DNA reads TGTGCCAGTAGTTCGGGGAGCGGGACGAGGTCGAACACAGATACGCAGTATCTT.